The 29 T cell receptor beta chains below all came from one sample that was sequenced in a study of early stage breast cancer tumors. Produced via immunoSEQ multiplex PCR; TCRdb's table is partial and in-frame only. The data show roughly 30,000 clones, with around 75% seen just once and under 5.5% held by the top ten. Sequenced sample: blood. Source of these receptors: a person aged 35-50 years with breast cancer.

This chain connects TRBV4-3 to TRBJ2-7; 7 nucleotides agree with TRBD2. Germline V gives CDR1 LGHNA, CDR2 YSLEER. The CDR3 sequence is 17 residues long. V was clipped by 0 bases and J by 2 bases; unmatched bases: 10. The CDR3 sequence: CASSQELLGTTTYEQYF. In nucleotides, the CDR3 is TGCGCCAGCAGCCAAGAGTTGCTGGGGACTACCACCTACGAGCAGTACTTC.

The V gene is TRBV27, the J gene TRBJ2-7; D call uncertain. Germline values: CDR1 MNHEY, CDR2 SMNVEV (reference sequence). The CDR3 is 12 amino acids. V was trimmed by 5 bases and J by 6 bases, leaving 11 bases between them. CDR3 amino acids: CASSPPGSEQYF. CDR3 coding DNA: TGTGCCAGCAGTCCACCCGGGTCCGAGCAGTACTTC.

The V call is TRBV19, the J call TRBJ1-4; TRBD1 matches at 7 bases. Unmatched junction bases numbered 6, after V lost 5 bases and J lost 3 bases. This CDR3 region has 15 residues. The V gene's germline CDR1 is LNHDA and CDR2 SQIVND (reference sequence). CDR3 nucleotides: TGTGCCAGTAGTGTAGGGGGCGTTGCTAATGAAAAACTGTTTTTT. This sequence encodes CASSVGGVANEKLFF.

The V gene is TRBV7-3, the J gene TRBJ1-1; TRBD1 agrees at 10 bases. The J segment lost 5 bases and the V segment lost 4 bases, leaving 1 base of the junction unmatched. The CDR3 totals 13 residues. Per the germline V gene, CDR1 is SGHTA and CDR2 is FQGTGA. CDR3 protein: CASSWDRGTEAFF. DNA for the CDR3: TGTGCCAGCAGCTGGGACAGGGGTACTGAAGCTTTCTTT.

The rearrangement links TRBV30 to TRBJ2-3, with 7 nucleotides matching TRBD2. V shed 7 bases and J 5 bases; nucleotides not matched to a gene: 12. This CDR3 spans 14 amino acids. Germline-derived CDR1 and CDR2 are GTSNPN and SVGIG (reference sequence). The CDR3 coding sequence is TGTGCCTCCCCACGGGCGGGAGCGGGAGATACGCAGTATTTT. It codes for CASPRAGAGDTQYF.

This clone was picked up one time. The chain is built from TRBV4-3 and TRBJ2-5; no clear D. Trimming stripped 4 bases from V and 7 bases from J, with 25 bases between. Germline CDR1 is LGHNA and CDR2 is YSLEER. The CDR3 spans 17 residues. The CDR3 loop reads CASSLRPFSVPVGTQYF. CDR3 DNA: TGCGCCAGCAGCCTCCGACCCTTTTCGGTCCCAGTCGGGACCCAGTACTTC.

This clone appeared a few times. The chain employs TRBV7-3 and TRBJ2-3; 8 bases match TRBD2. With 0 bases clipped from V and 3 bases from J, the junction kept 2 bases outside the gene matches. CDR1 and CDR2 from the germline V gene are SGHTA and FQGTGA. The CDR3 is made up of 15 amino acids. CDR3 DNA: TGTGCCAGCAGCTTAACGCCTAGCGGGACAGATACGCAGTATTTT. Amino acids: CASSLTPSGTDTQYF.

This clone was picked up one time. The V gene is TRBV4-3, the J gene TRBJ2-7; TRBD2 agrees at 13 bases. CDR3 length: 19 residues. Trimming removed 2 bases from V and 4 bases from J; junction bases left unmatched: 14. Per the germline V gene, CDR1 is LGHNA and CDR2 is YSLEER. CDR3 in amino acids: CASSQYIGEGLAGSYEQYF. CDR3 DNA sequence: TGCGCCAGCAGCCAATACATTGGAGAGGGACTAGCGGGATCGTACGAGCAGTACTTC.

This clone turned up a few times. The rearrangement uses TRBV6-1 and TRBJ1-5; D not resolved. Trimming stripped 6 bases from V and 0 bases from J, with 6 bases between. The CDR3 length is 13 residues. Germline CDR1 and CDR2: MNHNS and SASEGT. The CDR3 nucleotides read TGTGCCAGCAGGGTCAATAGCAATCAGCCCCAGCATTTT. Its translation: CASRVNSNQPQHF.

The chain uses TRBV7-3 and TRBJ2-3; 7 bases line up with TRBD2. This CDR3 comprises 15 residues. Trimming cost V 3 bases and J 14 bases; bases outside gene matches: 17. The germline V gene encodes CDR1 SGHTA and CDR2 FQGTGA. This chain's CDR3 is CASSFSAGEIGFAYF. DNA of the CDR3: TGTGCCAGCAGCTTTTCGGCGGGAGAGATTGGTTTTGCGTATTTT.

The chain has TRBV7-2 and TRBJ2-7, with 11 bases lining up with TRBD2. With V trimmed by 0 bases and J by 8 bases, 6 bases remained unmatched. Germline V gene lookup returns CDR1 SGHTA and CDR2 FQGNSA. This CDR3 contains 15 residues. CDR3 nucleotide sequence: TGTGCCAGCAGCTTAGCTAGCGGGAGGGCCGTGCAGCAGTACTTC. Protein product: CASSLASGRAVQQYF.

The V gene is TRBV28, the J gene TRBJ2-5; the D call may be TRBD1 or TRBD2 (6 bases each). This CDR3 contains 14 residues. Germline V gene sequence: CDR1 MDHEN, CDR2 SYDVKM. V lost 5 bases and J lost 4, with 14 bases in between. The CDR3 here is CASSAGQGSETQYF. CDR3 bases: TGTGCCAGCAGTGCGGGGCAGGGGTCAGAGACCCAGTACTTC.

The chain couples TRBV7-3 to TRBJ2-3; 8 bases agree with TRBD2. The CDR3 totals 14 residues. With 5 bases clipped from V and 4 bases from J, the junction kept 5 bases outside the gene matches. The germline gives CDR1 SGHTA, CDR2 FQGTGA. Here the CDR3 reads CASSPGLEADTQYF. In DNA, the CDR3 is TGTGCCAGCAGCCCGGGACTAGAGGCAGATACGCAGTATTTT. Complete variable domain (other parts from reference TRBV7-3 and TRBJ2-3): GAGVSQTPSNKVTEKGKYVELRCDPISGHTALYWYRQSLGQGPEFLIYFQGTGAADDSGLPNDRFFAVRPEGSVSTLKIQRTERGDSAVYLCASSPGLEADTQYFGPGTRLTVL.

The CDR3 coding sequence is TGCGCCAGCAGCGTTCAGGCCTCTGATTACAATGAGCAGTTCTTC. This encodes CASSVQASDYNEQFF. The chain is built from TRBV5-1 and TRBJ2-1; D gene unclear. Germline loops: CDR1 SGHRS, CDR2 YFSETQ. The CDR3 totals 15 residues. The germline V and J ends were trimmed by 4 bases and 4 bases, with 15 bases remaining between them.

V is TRBV4-3 and J is TRBJ1-1, with a tentative D call TRBD1 (6 bases). Trimming took 4 bases from V and 4 from J, leaving 16 bases between them. Germline V gene data show CDR1 as LGHNA and CDR2 as YSLEER. This CDR3 comprises 15 residues. The CDR3 nucleotides are TGCGCCAGCAGCCCCCGGGACGGCAGGGGCACTGAAGCTTTCTTT. It encodes CASSPRDGRGTEAFF.

The chain has TRBV12-5 and TRBJ2-5; 7 bases fit TRBD1. Per germline, CDR1 LGHNT and CDR2 FRNRAP. CDR3 length: 13 residues. V lost 5 bases and J lost 4; bases outside the gene matches: 4. In nucleotides, the CDR3 is TGTGCTAGTGGTCAGGGGACAGCAGAGACCCAGTACTTC. Its protein product is CASGQGTAETQYF. The whole variable domain, remainder taken from reference TRBV12-5 and TRBJ2-5, is DARVTQTPRHKVTEMGQEVTMRCQPILGHNTVFWYRQTMMQGLELLAYFRNRAPLDDSGMPKDRFSAEMPDATLATLKIQPSEPRDSAVYFCASGQGTAETQYFGPGTRLLVL.

This clone was seen a single time. This CDR3 is CASSIFGANEKLFF. The CDR3 region has the DNA TGTGCCAGTAGTATCTTCGGGGCTAATGAAAAACTGTTTTTT. The chain couples TRBV19 to TRBJ1-4; no clear D gene. This CDR3 has 14 amino acids. Germline assignment: CDR1 LNHDA and CDR2 SQIVND (reference sequence). The ends were cut back, 3 bases at V and 3 bases at J, with 8 bases in the middle.

V and J are TRBV12-5 and TRBJ2-1; D is unclear. Germline assignment: CDR1 LGHNT and CDR2 FRNRAP. The CDR3 runs 13 residues. With 0 bases removed from V and 8 bases from J, the gap between germline ends came to 8 bases. CDR3 nucleotides: TGTGCTAGTGGTTTGGTTGGATCATATGAGCAGTTCTTC. It codes for CASGLVGSYEQFF.

The chain has TRBV19 and TRBJ1-4, with TRBD1 matching over 7 bases. Unmatched junction bases numbered 7, after V lost 6 bases and J lost 6 bases. The CDR3 spans 14 residues. Germline V gene lookup returns CDR1 LNHDA and CDR2 SQIVND (reference sequence). DNA of the CDR3: TGTGCCAGTAGCAACAGGGGCTACGATGAAAAACTGTTTTTT. Translated: CASSNRGYDEKLFF.

The chain has TRBV18 and TRBJ2-3; a possible D gene is TRBD1 (6 bases). The ends were cut back, 4 bases at V and 6 bases at J, with 17 bases in the middle. The CDR3 is made up of 15 amino acids. Germline values: CDR1 KGHSH, CDR2 LQKENI. In DNA, the CDR3 is TGTGCCAGCTCACGGGAACAGGGCAACGTGGATACGCAGTATTTT. This gives the protein CASSREQGNVDTQYF.

The V and J genes are TRBV20-1 and TRBJ1-2, with 8 positions matching TRBD1. The CDR3 has 11 residues. Germline V lookup: CDR1 DFQATT, CDR2 SNEGSKA (reference sequence). The CDR3: CRGGTGNGYTF. The CDR3 DNA reads TGCAGGGGGGGGACAGGTAATGGCTACACCTTC.

In this sample, this clone turned up once. This rearrangement joins TRBV19 to TRBJ2-7, with no clear D. Per germline, CDR1 LNHDA and CDR2 SQIVND (reference sequence). Trimming shortened V by 3 bases and J by 3 bases, and 9 bases separated the two germline ends. The CDR3 sequence is 13 residues long. The chain's CDR3 is CASSIGQSYEQYF. CDR3 coding DNA: TGTGCCAGTAGTATCGGGCAGAGCTACGAGCAGTACTTC.

The chain has TRBV10-3 and TRBJ2-2, with 12 bases matching TRBD2. This CDR3 region has 16 residues. CDR1 is ENHRY and CDR2 is SYGVKD in the germline V gene. V trimming: 8 bases; J trimming: 0 bases; junction bases outside the gene matches: 4. Here the CDR3 DNA reads TGTGCCATCCGTAGGACTAGCGGGACGAACACCGGGGAGCTGTTTTTT. Its protein product is CAIRRTSGTNTGELFF.

V gene TRBV29-1 combines with J gene TRBJ2-5; D unclear. Trimming took 8 bases from V and 5 from J, leaving 9 bases between them. Germline assignment: CDR1 SQVTM and CDR2 ANQGSEA. The CDR3 runs 10 residues. The CDR3 here is CSTNQETQYF. CDR3 in DNA: TGCAGCACGAATCAGGAGACCCAGTACTTC.

This chain joins TRBV11-3 and TRBJ2-2; D is unclear. Trimming cost V 2 bases and J 0 bases, with 7 bases left between them. CDR1 is SGHNT, CDR2 YENEEA, per germline. The CDR3 contains 15 residues. The CDR3 region has the DNA TGTGCCAGCAGCTTAAAGTACTCGAACACCGGGGAGCTGTTTTTT. It translates to CASSLKYSNTGELFF.

The chain recombines TRBV5-4 with TRBJ1-1, with a tentative D call TRBD1 (6 bases). The V and J ends lost 0 bases and 1 base respectively, with 13 bases between them. The CDR3 loop spans 16 amino acids. In germline, CDR1 is SGHNT, CDR2 YYREEE (reference sequence). The CDR3 region has the DNA TGTGCCAGCAGCTTGGGCGCAGGGGTCGGGAACACTGAAGCTTTCTTT. This sequence encodes CASSLGAGVGNTEAFF. Variable domain in full (rest from reference TRBV5-4 and TRBJ1-1): ETGVTQSPTHLIKTRGQQVTLRCSSQSGHNTVSWYQQALGQGPQFIFQYYREEENGRGNFPPRFSGLQFPNYSSELNVNALELDDSALYLCASSLGAGVGNTEAFFGQGTRLTVV.

This clone has a handful of counts. The rearrangement joins TRBV30 to TRBJ2-5, with 12 bases fitting TRBD1. From germline, CDR1 is GTSNPN and CDR2 SVGIG (reference sequence). V lost 5 bases, J lost 5 bases, and 18 bases stayed unmatched. The CDR3 spans 18 residues. The CDR3 DNA reads as TGTGCCTGGTTAGGGACAGGGGGCTTGTCTTCAGAGATGGAGACCCAGTACTTC. Translated, it gives CAWLGTGGLSSEMETQYF.

The CDR3 sequence: CSAITVDGYTF. As DNA, the CDR3 is TGCAGCGCAATTACGGTTGATGGCTACACCTTC. V and J are TRBV29-1 and TRBJ1-2; D is undetermined. The CDR3 extends over 11 amino acids. V gave up 7 bases and J gave up 6 bases, with 12 bases separating them. The germline gives CDR1 SQVTM, CDR2 ANQGSEA.

The rearrangement links TRBV7-3 to TRBJ2-3; TRBD2 matches at 8 bases. Trimming removed 3 bases from V and 4 bases from J; junction bases left unmatched: 6. Germline V gives CDR1 SGHTA, CDR2 FQGTGA. This CDR3 has 15 amino acids. The CDR3 DNA sequence: TGTGCCAGCAGCTTCAACGGACTAGCCGCAGATACGCAGTATTTT. This gives the protein CASSFNGLAADTQYF.